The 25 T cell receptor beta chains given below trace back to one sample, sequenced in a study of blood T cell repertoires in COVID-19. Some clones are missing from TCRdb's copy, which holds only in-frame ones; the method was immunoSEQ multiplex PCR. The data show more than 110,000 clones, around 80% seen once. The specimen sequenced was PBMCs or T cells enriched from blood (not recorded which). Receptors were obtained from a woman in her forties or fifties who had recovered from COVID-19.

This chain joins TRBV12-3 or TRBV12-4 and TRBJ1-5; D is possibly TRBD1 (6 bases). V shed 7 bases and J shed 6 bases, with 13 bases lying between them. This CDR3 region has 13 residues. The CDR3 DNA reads TGTGCCAGCAACATACAGGGATTTCAGCCCCAGCATTTT. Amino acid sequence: CASNIQGFQPQHF.

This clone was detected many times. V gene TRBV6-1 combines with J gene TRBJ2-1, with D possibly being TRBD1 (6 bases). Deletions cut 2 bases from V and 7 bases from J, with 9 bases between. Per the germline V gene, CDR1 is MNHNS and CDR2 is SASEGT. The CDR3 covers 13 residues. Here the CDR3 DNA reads TGTGCCAGCAGTGAAACAGGGTGGAATGAGCAGTTCTTC. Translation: CASSETGWNEQFF.

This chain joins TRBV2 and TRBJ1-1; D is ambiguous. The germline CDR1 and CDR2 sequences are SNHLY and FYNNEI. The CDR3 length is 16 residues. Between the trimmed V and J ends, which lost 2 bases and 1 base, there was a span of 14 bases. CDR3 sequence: CASSEMSPGSNTEAFF. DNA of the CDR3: TGTGCCAGCAGTGAAATGTCGCCGGGGTCGAACACTGAAGCTTTCTTT.

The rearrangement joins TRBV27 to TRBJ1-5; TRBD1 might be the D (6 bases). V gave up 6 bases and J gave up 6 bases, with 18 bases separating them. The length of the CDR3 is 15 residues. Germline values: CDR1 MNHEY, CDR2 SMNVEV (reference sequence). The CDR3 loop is CASSAGPGAGQPQHF. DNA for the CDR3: TGTGCCAGCAGCGCGGGTCCAGGGGCGGGTCAGCCCCAGCATTTT.

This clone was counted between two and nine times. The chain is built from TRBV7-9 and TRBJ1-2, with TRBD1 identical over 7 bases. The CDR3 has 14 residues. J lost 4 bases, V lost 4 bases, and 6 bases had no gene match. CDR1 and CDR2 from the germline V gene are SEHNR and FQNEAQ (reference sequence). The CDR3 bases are TGTGCCAGCAGCTGGGACAGTCGTTCCTATGGCTACACCTTC. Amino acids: CASSWDSRSYGYTF.

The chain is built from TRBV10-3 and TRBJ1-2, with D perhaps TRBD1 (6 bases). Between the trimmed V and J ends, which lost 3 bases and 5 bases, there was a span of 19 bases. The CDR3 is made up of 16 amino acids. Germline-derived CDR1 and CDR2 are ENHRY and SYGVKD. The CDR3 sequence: CAISDPPGWDIYGYTF. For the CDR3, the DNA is TGTGCCATCAGTGATCCACCCGGCTGGGACATTTATGGCTACACCTTC.

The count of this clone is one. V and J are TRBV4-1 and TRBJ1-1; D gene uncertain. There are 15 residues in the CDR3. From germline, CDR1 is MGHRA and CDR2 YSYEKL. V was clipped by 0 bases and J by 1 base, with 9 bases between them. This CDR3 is CASSQDSGQNTEAFF. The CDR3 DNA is TGCGCCAGCAGCCAAGATAGCGGGCAGAACACTGAAGCTTTCTTT.

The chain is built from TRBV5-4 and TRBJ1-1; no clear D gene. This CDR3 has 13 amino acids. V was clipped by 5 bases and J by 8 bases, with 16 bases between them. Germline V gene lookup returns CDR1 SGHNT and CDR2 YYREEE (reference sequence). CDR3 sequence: CASSSSGVPEAFF. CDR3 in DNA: TGTGCCAGCAGTTCGTCCGGGGTCCCCGAAGCTTTCTTT.

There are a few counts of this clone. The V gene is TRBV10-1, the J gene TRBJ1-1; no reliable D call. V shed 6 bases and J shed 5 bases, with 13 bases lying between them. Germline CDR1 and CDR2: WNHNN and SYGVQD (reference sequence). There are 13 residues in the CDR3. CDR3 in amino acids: CASSPEDRTEAFF. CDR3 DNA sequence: TGCGCCAGCAGCCCCGAGGATAGAACTGAAGCTTTCTTT.

The CDR3 DNA sequence: TGTGCCAGCAGCTTAGGGGGAGTGCGGGGCTACACCTTC. Its protein is CASSLGGVRGYTF. The chain joins TRBV7-2 to TRBJ1-2; D gene uncertain. Between the trimmed V and J ends, which lost 1 base and 8 bases, there was a span of 11 bases. Germline V gene data show CDR1 as SGHTA and CDR2 as FQGNSA. The CDR3 consists of 13 residues.

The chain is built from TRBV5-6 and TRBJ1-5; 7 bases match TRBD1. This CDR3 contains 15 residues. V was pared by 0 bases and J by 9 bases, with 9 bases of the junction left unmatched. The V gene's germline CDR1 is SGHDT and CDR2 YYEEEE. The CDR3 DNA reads TGTGCCAGCAGCTTGGGAGGGGGCCTATATCGGCCCCAGCATTTT. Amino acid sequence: CASSLGGGLYRPQHF.

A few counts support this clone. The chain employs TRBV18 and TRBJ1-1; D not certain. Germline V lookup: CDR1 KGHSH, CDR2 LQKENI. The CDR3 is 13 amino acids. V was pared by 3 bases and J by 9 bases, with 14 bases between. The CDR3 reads CASSPRSSPQAFF. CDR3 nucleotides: TGTGCCAGCTCACCTAGAAGTTCTCCTCAAGCTTTCTTT.

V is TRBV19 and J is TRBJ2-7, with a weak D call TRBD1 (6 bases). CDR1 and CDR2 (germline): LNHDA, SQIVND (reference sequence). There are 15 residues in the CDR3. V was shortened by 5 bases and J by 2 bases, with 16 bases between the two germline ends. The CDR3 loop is CASSFGQWQTYEQYF. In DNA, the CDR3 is TGTGCCAGTAGTTTCGGACAGTGGCAAACCTACGAGCAGTACTTC. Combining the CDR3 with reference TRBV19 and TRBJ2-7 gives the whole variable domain DGGITQSPKYLFRKEGQNVTLSCEQNLNHDAMYWYRQDPGQGLRLIYYSQIVNDFQKGDIAEGYSVSREKKESFPLTVTSAQKNPTAFYLCASSFGQWQTYEQYFGPGTRLTVT.

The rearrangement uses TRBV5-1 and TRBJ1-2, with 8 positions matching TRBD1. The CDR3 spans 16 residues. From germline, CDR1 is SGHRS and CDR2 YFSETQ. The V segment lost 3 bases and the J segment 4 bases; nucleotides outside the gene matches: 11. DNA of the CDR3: TGCGCCAGCAGCTCTGGACAGGGATGGGCCCTCTATGGCTACACCTTC. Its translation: CASSSGQGWALYGYTF.

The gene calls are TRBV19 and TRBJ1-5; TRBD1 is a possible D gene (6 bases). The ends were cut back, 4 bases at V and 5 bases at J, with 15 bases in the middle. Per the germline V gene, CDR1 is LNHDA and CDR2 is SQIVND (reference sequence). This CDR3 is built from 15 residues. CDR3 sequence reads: CASSTLGPGDQPQHF. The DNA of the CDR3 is TGTGCCAGTAGTACCCTGGGCCCAGGGGATCAGCCCCAGCATTTT.

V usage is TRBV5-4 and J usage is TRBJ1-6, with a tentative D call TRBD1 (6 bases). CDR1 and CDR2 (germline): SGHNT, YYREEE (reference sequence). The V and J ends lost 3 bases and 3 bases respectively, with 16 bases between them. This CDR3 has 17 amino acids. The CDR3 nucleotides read TGTGCCAGCAGCTGGAGGACAGCAGGATTCTATAATTCACCCCTCCACTTT. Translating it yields CASSWRTAGFYNSPLHF.

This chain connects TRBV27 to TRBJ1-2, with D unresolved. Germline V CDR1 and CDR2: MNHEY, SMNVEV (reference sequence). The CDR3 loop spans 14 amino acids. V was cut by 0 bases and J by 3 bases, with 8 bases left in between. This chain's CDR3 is CASSLSYGYYGYTF. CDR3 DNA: TGTGCCAGCAGTTTATCCTACGGTTACTATGGCTACACCTTC.

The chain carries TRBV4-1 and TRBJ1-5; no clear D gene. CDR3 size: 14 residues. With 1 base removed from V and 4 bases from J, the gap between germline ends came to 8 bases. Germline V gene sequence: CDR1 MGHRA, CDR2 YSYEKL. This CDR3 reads CASSQVTVNQPQHF. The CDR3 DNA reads TGCGCCAGCAGCCAAGTCACAGTAAATCAGCCCCAGCATTTT.

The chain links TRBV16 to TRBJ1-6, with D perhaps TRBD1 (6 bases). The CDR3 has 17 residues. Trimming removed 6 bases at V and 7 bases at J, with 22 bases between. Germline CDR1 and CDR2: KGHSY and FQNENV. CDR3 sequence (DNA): TGTGCCAGCAGGGGGGGGCCAGGGGATATGGGAAATTCACCCCTCCACTTT. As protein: CASRGGPGDMGNSPLHF.

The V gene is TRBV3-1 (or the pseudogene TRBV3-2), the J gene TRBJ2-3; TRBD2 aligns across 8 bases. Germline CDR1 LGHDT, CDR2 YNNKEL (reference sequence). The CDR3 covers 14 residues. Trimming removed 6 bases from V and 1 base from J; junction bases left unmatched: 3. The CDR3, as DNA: TGTGCCAGCAGGAAAGCGGGGGGCACAGATACGCAGTATTTT. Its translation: CASRKAGGTDTQYF.

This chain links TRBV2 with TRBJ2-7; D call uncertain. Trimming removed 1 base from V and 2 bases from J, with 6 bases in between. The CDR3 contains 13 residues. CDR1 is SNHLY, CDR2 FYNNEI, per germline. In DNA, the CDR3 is TGTGCCAGCAGTGAAGACAGCACCTACGAGCAGTACTTC. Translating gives CASSEDSTYEQYF.

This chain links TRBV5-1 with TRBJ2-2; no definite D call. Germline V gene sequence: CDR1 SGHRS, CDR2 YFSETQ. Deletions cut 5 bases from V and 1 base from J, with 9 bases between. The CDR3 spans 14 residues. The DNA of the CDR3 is TGCGCCAGCAGTGTTCAGGAGAACACCGGGGAGCTGTTTTTT. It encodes CASSVQENTGELFF.

CDR3 in DNA: TGTGCCATCAGCCGAACCGGACTAGCGCCTAGCACAGATACGCAGTATTTT. Protein: CAISRTGLAPSTDTQYF. V is TRBV10-3 and J is TRBJ2-3; 9 nucleotides align to TRBD2. The CDR3 spans 17 residues. CDR1 and CDR2 (germline): ENHRY, SYGVKD. The J segment lost 0 bases and the V segment lost 6 bases, leaving 10 bases of the junction unmatched.

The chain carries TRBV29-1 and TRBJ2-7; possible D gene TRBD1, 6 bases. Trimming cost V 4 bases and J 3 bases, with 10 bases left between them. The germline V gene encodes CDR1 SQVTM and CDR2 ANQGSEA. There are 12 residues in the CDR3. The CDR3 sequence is CSVALDSYEQYV. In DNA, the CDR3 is TGCAGCGTTGCTCTGGACAGCTACGAGCAGTACGTC.

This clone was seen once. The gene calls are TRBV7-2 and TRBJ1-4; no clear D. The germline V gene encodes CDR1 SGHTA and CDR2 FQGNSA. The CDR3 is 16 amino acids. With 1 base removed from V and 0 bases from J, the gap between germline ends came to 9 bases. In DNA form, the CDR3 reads TGTGCCAGCAGCTTAGTTTACTCCCCAACTAATGAAAAACTGTTTTTT. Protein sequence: CASSLVYSPTNEKLFF.